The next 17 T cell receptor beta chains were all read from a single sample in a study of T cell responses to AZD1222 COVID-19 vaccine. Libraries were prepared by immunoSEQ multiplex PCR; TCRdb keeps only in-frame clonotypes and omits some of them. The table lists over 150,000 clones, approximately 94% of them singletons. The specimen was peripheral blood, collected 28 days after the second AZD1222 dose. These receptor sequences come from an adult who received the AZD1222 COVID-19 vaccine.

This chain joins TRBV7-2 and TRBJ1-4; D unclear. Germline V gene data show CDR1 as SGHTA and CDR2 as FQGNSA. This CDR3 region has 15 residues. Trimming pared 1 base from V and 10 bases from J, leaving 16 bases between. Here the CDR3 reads CASSLGRQERLKLFF. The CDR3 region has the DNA TGTGCCAGCAGCTTAGGCCGGCAGGAACGATTAAAACTGTTTTTT.

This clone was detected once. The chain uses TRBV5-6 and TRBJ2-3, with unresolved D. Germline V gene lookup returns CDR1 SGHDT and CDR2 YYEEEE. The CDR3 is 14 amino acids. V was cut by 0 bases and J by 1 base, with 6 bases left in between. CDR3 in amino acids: CASSLGTRTDTQYF. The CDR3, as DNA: TGTGCCAGCAGCTTGGGGACCCGCACAGATACGCAGTATTTT.

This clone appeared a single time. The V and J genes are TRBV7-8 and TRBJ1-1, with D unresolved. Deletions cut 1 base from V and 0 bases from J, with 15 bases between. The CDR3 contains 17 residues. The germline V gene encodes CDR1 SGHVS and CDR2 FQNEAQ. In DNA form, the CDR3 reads TGTGCCAGCAGCTTAGATCCTGGCCGAGGGATGAACACTGAAGCTTTCTTT. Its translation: CASSLDPGRGMNTEAFF.

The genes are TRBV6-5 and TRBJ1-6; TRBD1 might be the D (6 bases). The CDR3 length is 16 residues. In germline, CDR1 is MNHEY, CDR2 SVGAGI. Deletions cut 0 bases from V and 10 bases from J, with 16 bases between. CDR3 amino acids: CASSYSTGGDESPLHF. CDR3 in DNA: TGTGCCAGCAGTTACTCGACGGGGGGCGACGAATCACCCCTCCACTTT.

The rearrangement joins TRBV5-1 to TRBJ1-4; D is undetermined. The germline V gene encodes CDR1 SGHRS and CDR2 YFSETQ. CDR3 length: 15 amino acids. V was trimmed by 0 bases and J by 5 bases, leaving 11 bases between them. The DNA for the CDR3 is TGCGCCAGCAGCTTGGTGGCGAGAGAGAATGAAAAACTGTTTTTT. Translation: CASSLVARENEKLFF.

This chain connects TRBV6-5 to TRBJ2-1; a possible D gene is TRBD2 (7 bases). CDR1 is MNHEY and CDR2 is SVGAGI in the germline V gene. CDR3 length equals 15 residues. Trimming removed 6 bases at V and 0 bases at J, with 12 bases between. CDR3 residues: CASRNREGSYNEQFF. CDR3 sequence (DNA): TGTGCCAGCAGAAACAGGGAGGGCTCCTACAATGAGCAGTTCTTC.

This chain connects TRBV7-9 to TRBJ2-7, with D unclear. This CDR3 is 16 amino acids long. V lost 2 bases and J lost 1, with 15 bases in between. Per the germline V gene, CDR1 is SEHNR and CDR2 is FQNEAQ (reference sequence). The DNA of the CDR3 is TGTGCCAGCAGCTTATTGGGTGCCCGGGCTTCCTACGAGCAGTACTTC. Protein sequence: CASSLLGARASYEQYF.

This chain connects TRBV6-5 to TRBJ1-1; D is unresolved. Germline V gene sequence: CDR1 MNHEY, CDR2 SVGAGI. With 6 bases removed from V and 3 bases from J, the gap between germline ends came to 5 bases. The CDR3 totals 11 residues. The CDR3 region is CASRQDTEAFF. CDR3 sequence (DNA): TGTGCCAGCAGGCAAGACACTGAAGCTTTCTTT.

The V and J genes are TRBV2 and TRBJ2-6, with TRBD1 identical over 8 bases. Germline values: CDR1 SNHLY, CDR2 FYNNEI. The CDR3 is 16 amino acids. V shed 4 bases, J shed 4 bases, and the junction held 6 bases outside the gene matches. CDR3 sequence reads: CASSADRAAGANVLTF. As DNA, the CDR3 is TGTGCCAGCAGTGCGGACAGGGCTGCCGGGGCCAACGTCCTGACTTTC.

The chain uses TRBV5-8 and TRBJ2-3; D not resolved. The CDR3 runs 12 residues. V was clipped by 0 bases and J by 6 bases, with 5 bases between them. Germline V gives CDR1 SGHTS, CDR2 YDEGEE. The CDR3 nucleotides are TGTGCCAGCAGCTTGGATGGGGATACGCAGTATTTT. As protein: CASSLDGDTQYF.

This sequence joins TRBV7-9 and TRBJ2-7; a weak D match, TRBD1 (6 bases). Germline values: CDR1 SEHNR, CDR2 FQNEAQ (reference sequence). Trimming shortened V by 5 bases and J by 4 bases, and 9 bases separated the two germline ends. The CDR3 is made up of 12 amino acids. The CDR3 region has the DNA TGTGCCAGCAGCGATGGGACATACGAGCAGTACTTC. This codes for CASSDGTYEQYF.

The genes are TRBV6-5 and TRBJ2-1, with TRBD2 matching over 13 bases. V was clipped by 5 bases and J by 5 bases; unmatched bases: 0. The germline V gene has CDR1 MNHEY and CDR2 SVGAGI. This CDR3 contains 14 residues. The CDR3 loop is CASSTSGRDNEQFF. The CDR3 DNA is TGTGCCAGCAGTACTAGCGGGAGGGACAATGAGCAGTTCTTC.

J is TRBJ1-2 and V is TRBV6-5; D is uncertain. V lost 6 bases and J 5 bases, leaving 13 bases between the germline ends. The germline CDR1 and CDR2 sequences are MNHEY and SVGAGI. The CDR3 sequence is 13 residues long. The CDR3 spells CASSRGEIYGYTF. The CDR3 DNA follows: TGTGCCAGCAGCCGCGGGGAGATTTATGGCTACACCTTC.

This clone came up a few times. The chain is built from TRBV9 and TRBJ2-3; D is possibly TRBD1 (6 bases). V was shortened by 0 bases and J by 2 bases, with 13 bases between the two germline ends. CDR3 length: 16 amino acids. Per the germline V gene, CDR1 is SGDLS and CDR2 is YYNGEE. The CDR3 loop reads CASSVGADSFTDTQYF. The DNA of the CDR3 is TGTGCCAGCAGCGTAGGGGCGGACAGCTTCACAGATACGCAGTATTTT.

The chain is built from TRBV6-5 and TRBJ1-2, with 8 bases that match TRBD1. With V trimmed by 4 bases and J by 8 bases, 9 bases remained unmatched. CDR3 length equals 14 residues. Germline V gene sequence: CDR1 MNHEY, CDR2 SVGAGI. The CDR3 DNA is TGTGCCAGCAGTTCGACAGGGGAGGATATCGGCTACACCTTC. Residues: CASSSTGEDIGYTF.

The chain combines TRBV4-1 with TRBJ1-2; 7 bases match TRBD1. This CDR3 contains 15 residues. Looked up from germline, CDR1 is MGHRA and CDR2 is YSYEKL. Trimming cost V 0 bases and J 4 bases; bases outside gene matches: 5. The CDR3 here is CASSQDRTGRYGYTF. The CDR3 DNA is TGCGCCAGCAGCCAAGATCGGACAGGCCGCTATGGCTACACCTTC.

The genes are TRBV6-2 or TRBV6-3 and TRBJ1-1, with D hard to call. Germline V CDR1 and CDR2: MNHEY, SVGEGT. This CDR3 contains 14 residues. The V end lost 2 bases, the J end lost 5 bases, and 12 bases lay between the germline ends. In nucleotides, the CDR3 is TGTGCCAGCAGTTACGGAATACGGGTTACTGAAGCTTTCTTT. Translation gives CASSYGIRVTEAFF.